Sequencing of this T cell receptor beta chain was carried out in a study of Ad26.COV2.S vaccination and SARS-CoV-2 variants. About the study: A participant enrolled in the COV1001 Ad26.COV2.S trial arm provided the sample.

Assay used: immunoSEQ multiplex PCR; TCRdb lists only in-frame clones, some missing. Found here are approximately 350,000 clones, roughly 80% of them singletons; the top ten hold about 7.4%. Treatment given: 15 to 20 received Ad26.COV2.S at low or high dose, single or two shots; 5 received placebo; per-sample allocation not given. After the first vaccine or placebo injection, samples were drawn on day 63. About this clone itself: Its antigen remains unknown.

Findings of the study overall: Ad26.COV2.S recipients had broader spike-specific TCRs (P = 0.0014). A substantial breadth of spike-specific CD8+ and CD4+ T cell responses after vaccination has been reported.

Per germline, CDR1 LNHDA and CDR2 SQIVND (reference sequence). This CDR3 has 13 amino acids. Trimming stripped 5 bases from V and 7 bases from J, with 11 bases between. Sequenced material: peripheral blood, taken in a trial of Ad26.COV2.S vaccine versus placebo. The TCR comes from a person aged 18-60 years who received the Ad26.COV2.S COVID-19 vaccine or a placebo. The gene calls are TRBV19 and TRBJ2-2; D gene unclear. The CDR3 loop is CASSFGRGGELFF. The CDR3 DNA reads as TGTGCCAGTAGTTTCGGGCGTGGCGGGGAGCTGTTTTTT.